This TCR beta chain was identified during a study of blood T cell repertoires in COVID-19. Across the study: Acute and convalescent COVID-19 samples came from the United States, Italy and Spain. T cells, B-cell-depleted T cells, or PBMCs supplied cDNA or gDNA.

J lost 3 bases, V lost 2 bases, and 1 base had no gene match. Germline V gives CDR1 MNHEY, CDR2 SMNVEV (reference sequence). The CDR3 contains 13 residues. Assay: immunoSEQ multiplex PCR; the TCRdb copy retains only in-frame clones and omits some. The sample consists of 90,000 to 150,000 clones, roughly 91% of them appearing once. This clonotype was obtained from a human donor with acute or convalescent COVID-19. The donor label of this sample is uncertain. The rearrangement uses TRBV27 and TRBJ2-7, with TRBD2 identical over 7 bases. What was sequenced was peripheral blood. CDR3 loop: CASSLGGVYEQYF. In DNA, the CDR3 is TGTGCCAGCAGTTTAGGGGGGGTCTACGAGCAGTACTTC.